This TCR beta chain is from a study of T cells after yellow fever vaccination. Study-level points and caveats: Clones that expanded after primary vaccination mostly reappeared after the booster (roughly 96% CD4, around 87% CD8). Though it reached lower strength, the secondary response hit its peak faster, day 5 versus 15.

This clonotype was observed a handful of times. Antigen specificity is unknown. V was cut by 6 bases and J by 3 bases, with 14 bases left in between. CDR3 size: 14 residues. Germline loops: CDR1 MNHNS, CDR2 SASEGT. UMIs were added to TCR cDNA along with a universal primer site when it was made by 5'RACE template switching. TCRdb used MiXCR to reprocess the 5' RACE reads, holding one entry per CDR3 protein. The data show about 400,000 distinct CDR3 sequences, with under 7.5% seen just once and 15% held by the top ten. The source of this sequence is a man aged 25-40 years who received the YFV17D yellow fever vaccine. The chain links TRBV6-1 to TRBJ1-1, with no clear D. The sequenced sample was PBMCs, obtained 5 days after the yellow fever booster vaccination. CDR3 residues: CASRDLGPDTEAFF. The CDR3, as DNA: TGTGCCAGCAGGGACCTCGGACCGGACACTGAAGCTTTCTTT.